Listed below are T cell receptor beta chains from one sample, sequenced in a study of T-cell reconstitution after alpha-beta-depleted transplantation in children. TCRdb itself ran the PCR reads through MiXCR, one entry per CDR3 protein. The table includes around 360,000 distinct CDR3 sequences, 10% detected once. The sample here was PBMCs from the stem cell graft donor, taken from the stem cell graft. The receptors derive from a human donor who donated a stem cell graft to a child with acute lymphoblastic leukemia. Each CDR3 is given without its conserved first and last residue. Each record gives: CDR3 protein, D gene, V gene. A D gene is named only where the DNA matches it firmly.

cdr3_aa: SVDLPTKSGKVYEQY
d_call: TRBD2
v_call: TRBV29-1

cdr3_aa: ASSSSGFSYNEQF
d_call: TRBD2
v_call: TRBV12-3/TRBV12-4

cdr3_aa: SASSTSGDTQY
d_call: TRBD2
v_call: TRBV20-1

cdr3_aa: ASSLNDRGDQPQH
d_call: TRBD1
v_call: TRBV7-2

cdr3_aa: SGDGWATDTQY
d_call: -
v_call: TRBV29-1

cdr3_aa: ASSPRGAHNEQF
d_call: -
v_call: TRBV3-1

cdr3_aa: ASSIGVAEAF
d_call: -
v_call: TRBV7-9

cdr3_aa: ARSLSYEQY
d_call: -
v_call: TRBV28

cdr3_aa: SVGQGAF
d_call: TRBD1
v_call: TRBV29-1

cdr3_aa: ASTTNTEAF
d_call: -
v_call: TRBV12-3/TRBV12-4

cdr3_aa: ASTLGGGDTQY
d_call: -
v_call: TRBV12-3/TRBV12-4

cdr3_aa: ASYSSGAYEQY
d_call: -
v_call: TRBV28

cdr3_aa: ASSLRAQSNNEQF
d_call: -
v_call: TRBV12-3/TRBV12-4

cdr3_aa: AISEPGTSGRLGNEQF
d_call: TRBD2
v_call: TRBV10-3

cdr3_aa: ASSWKILGPTEAF
d_call: -
v_call: TRBV5-1

cdr3_aa: ASSQRFGRDYEQY
d_call: TRBD2
v_call: TRBV5-5

cdr3_aa: ASSRHLQETQY
d_call: -
v_call: TRBV7-2

cdr3_aa: ASSLMLAGYEQH
d_call: -
v_call: TRBV12-3/TRBV12-4

cdr3_aa: ASSGLADPGETQY
d_call: TRBD2
v_call: TRBV27

cdr3_aa: ASSELGGANVLT
d_call: -
v_call: TRBV6-2/TRBV6-3

cdr3_aa: ASRPGTSGNEQF
d_call: TRBD2
v_call: TRBV6-1

cdr3_aa: ASSYSGATNTDTQY
d_call: -
v_call: TRBV6-5

cdr3_aa: ASSPLAGTGSEQF
d_call: TRBD2
v_call: TRBV5-1

cdr3_aa: ASSPGLDFNEQF
d_call: -
v_call: TRBV18

cdr3_aa: ASRPPGLAGFYNEQF
d_call: TRBD2
v_call: TRBV12-3/TRBV12-4

cdr3_aa: ASSQDMGNTGELF
d_call: -
v_call: TRBV4-2

cdr3_aa: ASSQEDKSSSYNEQF
d_call: -
v_call: TRBV4-3

cdr3_aa: SVEGASQETQY
d_call: -
v_call: TRBV29-1

cdr3_aa: ASSGGESQPQH
d_call: -
v_call: TRBV12-3/TRBV12-4

cdr3_aa: SVGSTGTREKLF
d_call: TRBD1
v_call: TRBV29-1

cdr3_aa: ASSLTGGEKLF
d_call: TRBD1
v_call: TRBV28

cdr3_aa: ASRVHSGIAGGGNEQF
d_call: TRBD2
v_call: TRBV2

cdr3_aa: ASAGAVEQY
d_call: TRBD2
v_call: TRBV2

cdr3_aa: AWSHGTNTVSNQPQH
d_call: -
v_call: TRBV30

cdr3_aa: ASSLALAGGETQY
d_call: TRBD2
v_call: TRBV5-1

cdr3_aa: ASRLGMGEQF
d_call: -
v_call: TRBV2

cdr3_aa: ATSHPRTAGETQY
d_call: -
v_call: TRBV15

cdr3_aa: ASSQRDPDLRGKTQY
d_call: -
v_call: TRBV7-9

cdr3_aa: ASSPLAGGPDNEQF
d_call: TRBD2
v_call: TRBV18

cdr3_aa: ASSPENGANVLT
d_call: -
v_call: TRBV7-3

cdr3_aa: ASSAPGQTGNTIY
d_call: TRBD1
v_call: TRBV5-6

cdr3_aa: ASSSVIEGGADTQY
d_call: -
v_call: TRBV6-2/TRBV6-3

cdr3_aa: SAPNPDMNTEAF
d_call: -
v_call: TRBV20-1

cdr3_aa: ASSLRDPVEETQY
d_call: -
v_call: TRBV28

cdr3_aa: ASSSLLGLAREQY
d_call: TRBD2
v_call: TRBV7-3